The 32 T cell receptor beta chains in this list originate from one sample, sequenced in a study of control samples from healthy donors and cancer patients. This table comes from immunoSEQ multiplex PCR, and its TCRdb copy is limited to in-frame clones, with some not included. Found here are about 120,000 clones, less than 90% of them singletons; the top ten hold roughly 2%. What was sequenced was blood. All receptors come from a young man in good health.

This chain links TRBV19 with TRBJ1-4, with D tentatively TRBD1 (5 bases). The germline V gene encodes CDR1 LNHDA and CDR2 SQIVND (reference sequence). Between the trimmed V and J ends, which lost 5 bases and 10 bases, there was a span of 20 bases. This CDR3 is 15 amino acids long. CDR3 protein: CASSPPGQSRLKLFF. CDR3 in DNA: TGTGCCAGTAGTCCCCCAGGACAATCCCGGCTAAAACTGTTTTTT.

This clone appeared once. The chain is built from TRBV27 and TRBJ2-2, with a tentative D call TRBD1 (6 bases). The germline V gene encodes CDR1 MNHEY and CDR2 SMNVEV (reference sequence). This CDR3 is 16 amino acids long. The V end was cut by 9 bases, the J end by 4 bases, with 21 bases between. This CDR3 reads CARLPLGAAGTGELFF. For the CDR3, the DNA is TGTGCCAGATTACCTTTGGGGGCCGCGGGCACCGGGGAGCTGTTTTTT.

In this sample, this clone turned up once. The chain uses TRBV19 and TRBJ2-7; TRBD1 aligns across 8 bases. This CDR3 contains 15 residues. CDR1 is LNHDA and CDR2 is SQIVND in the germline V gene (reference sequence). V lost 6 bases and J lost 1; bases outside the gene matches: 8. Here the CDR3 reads CASSNPDRASYEQYF. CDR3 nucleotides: TGTGCCAGTAGCAATCCGGACAGGGCTTCCTACGAGCAGTACTTC.

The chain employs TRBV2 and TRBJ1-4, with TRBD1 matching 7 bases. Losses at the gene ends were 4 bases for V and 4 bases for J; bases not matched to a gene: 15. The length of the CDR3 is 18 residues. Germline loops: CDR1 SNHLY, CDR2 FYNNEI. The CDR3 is CASSVILQQGRINEKLFF. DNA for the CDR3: TGTGCCAGCAGTGTGATACTCCAACAGGGGCGCATTAATGAAAAACTGTTTTTT. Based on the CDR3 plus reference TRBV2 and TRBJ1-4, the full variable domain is EPEVTQTPSHQVTQMGQEVILRCVPISNHLYFYWYRQILGQKVEFLVSFYNNEISEKSEIFDDQFSVERPDGSNFTLKIRSTKLEDSAMYFCASSVILQQGRINEKLFFGSGTQLSVL.

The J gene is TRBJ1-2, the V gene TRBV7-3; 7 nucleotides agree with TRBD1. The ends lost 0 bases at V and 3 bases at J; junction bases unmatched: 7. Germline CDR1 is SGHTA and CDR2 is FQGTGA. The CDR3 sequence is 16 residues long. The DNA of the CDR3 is TGTGCCAGCAGCTTAACATCGGGACAGCTACACTATGGCTACACCTTC. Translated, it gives CASSLTSGQLHYGYTF. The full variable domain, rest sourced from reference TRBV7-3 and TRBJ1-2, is GAGVSQTPSNKVTEKGKYVELRCDPISGHTALYWYRQSLGQGPEFLIYFQGTGAADDSGLPNDRFFAVRPEGSVSTLKIQRTERGDSAVYLCASSLTSGQLHYGYTFGSGTRLTVV.

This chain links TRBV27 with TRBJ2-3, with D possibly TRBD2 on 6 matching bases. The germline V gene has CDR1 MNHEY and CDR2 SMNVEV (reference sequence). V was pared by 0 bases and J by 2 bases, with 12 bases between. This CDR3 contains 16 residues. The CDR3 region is CASSLSFQGLTDTQYF. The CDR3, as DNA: TGTGCCAGCAGTTTATCGTTCCAGGGACTCACAGATACGCAGTATTTT.

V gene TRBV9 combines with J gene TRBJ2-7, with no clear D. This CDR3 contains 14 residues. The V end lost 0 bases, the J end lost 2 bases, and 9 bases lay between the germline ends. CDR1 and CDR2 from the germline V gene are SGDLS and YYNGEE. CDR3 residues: CASSVDRRTYEQYF. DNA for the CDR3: TGTGCCAGCAGCGTAGATCGGAGAACCTACGAGCAGTACTTC.

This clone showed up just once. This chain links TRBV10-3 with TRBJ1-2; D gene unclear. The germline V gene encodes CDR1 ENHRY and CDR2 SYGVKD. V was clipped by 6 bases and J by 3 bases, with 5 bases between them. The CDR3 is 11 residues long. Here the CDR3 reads CAISDDYGYTF. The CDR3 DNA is TGTGCCATCAGCGATGACTATGGCTACACCTTC.

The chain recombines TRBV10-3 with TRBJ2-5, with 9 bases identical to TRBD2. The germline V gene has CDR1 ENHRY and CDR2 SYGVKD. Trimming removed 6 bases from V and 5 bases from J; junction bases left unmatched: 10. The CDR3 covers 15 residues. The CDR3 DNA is TGTGCCATCAGGTTGACTAGCGGACCTTTGGAGACCCAGTACTTC. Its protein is CAIRLTSGPLETQYF.

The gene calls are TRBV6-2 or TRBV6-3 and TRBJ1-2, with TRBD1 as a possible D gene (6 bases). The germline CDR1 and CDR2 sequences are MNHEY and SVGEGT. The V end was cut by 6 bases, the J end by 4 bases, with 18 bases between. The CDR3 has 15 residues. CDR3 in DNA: TGTGCCAGCAGCCCGCTCGGACAGAGACCCTATGGCTACACCTTC. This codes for CASSPLGQRPYGYTF.

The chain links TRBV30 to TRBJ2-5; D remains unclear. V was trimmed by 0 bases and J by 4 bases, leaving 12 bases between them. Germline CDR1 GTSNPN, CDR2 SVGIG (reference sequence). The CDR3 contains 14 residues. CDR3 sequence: CAWSVSWLGETQYF. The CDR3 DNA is TGTGCCTGGAGTGTATCCTGGTTGGGAGAGACCCAGTACTTC.

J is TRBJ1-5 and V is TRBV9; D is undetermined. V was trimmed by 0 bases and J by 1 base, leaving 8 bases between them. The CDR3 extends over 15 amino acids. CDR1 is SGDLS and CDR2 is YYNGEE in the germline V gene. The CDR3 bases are TGTGCCAGCAGCGTAGCGGCCAGCAGCAATCAGCCCCAGCATTTT. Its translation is CASSVAASSNQPQHF.

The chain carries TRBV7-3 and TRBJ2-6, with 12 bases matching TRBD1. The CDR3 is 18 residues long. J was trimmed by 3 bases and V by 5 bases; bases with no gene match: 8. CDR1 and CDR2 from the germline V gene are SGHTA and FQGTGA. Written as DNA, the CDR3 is TGTGCCAGCAGCCAGCCGGGACAGGGGGCTCGTGGGGCCAACGTCCTGACTTTC. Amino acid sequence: CASSQPGQGARGANVLTF.

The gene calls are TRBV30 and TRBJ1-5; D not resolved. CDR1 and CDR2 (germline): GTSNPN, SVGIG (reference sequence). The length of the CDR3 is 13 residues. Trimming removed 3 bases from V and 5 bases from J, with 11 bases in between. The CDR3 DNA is TGTGCCTGGAGCCCGATATCGGATCAGCCCCAGCATTTT. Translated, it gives CAWSPISDQPQHF.

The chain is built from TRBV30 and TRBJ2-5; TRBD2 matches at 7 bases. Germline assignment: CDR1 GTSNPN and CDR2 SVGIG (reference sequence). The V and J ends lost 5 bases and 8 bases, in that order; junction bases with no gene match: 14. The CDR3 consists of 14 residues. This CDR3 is CAWGLGSSGKTQYF. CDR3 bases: TGTGCCTGGGGACTCGGGTCTAGCGGTAAAACCCAGTACTTC.

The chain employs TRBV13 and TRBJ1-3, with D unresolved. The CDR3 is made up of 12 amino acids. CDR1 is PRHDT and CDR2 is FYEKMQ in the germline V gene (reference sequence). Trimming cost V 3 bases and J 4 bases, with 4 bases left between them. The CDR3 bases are TGTGCCAGCAGCTTGTTGGGAAACACCATATATTTT. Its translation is CASSLLGNTIYF.

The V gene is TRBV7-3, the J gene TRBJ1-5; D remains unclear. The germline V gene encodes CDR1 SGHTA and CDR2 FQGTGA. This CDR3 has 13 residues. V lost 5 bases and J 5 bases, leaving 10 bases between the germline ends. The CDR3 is CASSAHLDQPQHF. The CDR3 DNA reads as TGTGCCAGCAGCGCGCATCTTGATCAGCCCCAGCATTTT.

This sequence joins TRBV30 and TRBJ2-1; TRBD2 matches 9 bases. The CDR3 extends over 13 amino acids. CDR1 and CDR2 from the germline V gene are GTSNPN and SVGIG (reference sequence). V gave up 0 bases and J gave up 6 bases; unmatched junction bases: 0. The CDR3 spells CAWSVSGSNEQFF. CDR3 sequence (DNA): TGTGCCTGGAGTGTTAGCGGGAGCAATGAGCAGTTCTTC.

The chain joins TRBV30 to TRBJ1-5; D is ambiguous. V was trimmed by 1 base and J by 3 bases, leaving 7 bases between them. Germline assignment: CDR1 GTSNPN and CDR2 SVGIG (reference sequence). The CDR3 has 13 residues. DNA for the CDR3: TGTGCCTGGAGTGGCAGGAACAATCAGCCCCAGCATTTT. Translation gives CAWSGRNNQPQHF.

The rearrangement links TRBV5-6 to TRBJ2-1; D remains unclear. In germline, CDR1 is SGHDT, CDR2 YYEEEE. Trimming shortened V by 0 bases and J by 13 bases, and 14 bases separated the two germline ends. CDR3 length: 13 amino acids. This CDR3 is CASSLAATLQQFF. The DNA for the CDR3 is TGTGCCAGCAGCTTGGCCGCGACACTTCAACAGTTCTTC.

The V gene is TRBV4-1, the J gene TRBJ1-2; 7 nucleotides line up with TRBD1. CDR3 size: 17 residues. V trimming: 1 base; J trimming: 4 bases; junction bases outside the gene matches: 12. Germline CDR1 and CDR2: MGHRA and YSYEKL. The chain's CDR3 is CASSQVNEGALGYGYTF. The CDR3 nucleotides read TGCGCCAGCAGCCAAGTGAATGAGGGGGCACTAGGCTATGGCTACACCTTC.

The chain's CDR3 is CASSLANFQETQYF. DNA of the CDR3: TGCGCCAGCAGCTTGGCAAATTTCCAAGAGACCCAGTACTTC. The chain joins TRBV5-1 to TRBJ2-5; D gene unclear. The CDR3 loop spans 14 amino acids. Germline CDR1 reads SGHRS; CDR2 reads YFSETQ. V was pared by 0 bases and J by 1 base, with 7 bases between. Full variable domain (remainder filled in from reference TRBV5-1 and TRBJ2-5): KAGVTQTPRYLIKTRGQQVTLSCSPISGHRSVSWYQQTPGQGLQFLFEYFSETQRNKGNFPGRFSGRQFSNSRSEMNVSTLELGDSALYLCASSLANFQETQYFGPGTRLLVL.

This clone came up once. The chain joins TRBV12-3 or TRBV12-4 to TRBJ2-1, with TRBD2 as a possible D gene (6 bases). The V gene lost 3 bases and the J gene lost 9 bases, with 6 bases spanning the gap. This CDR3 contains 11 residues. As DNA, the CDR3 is TGTGCCAGCAGTTTGGGGGGTGAGCAGTTCTTC. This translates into CASSLGGEQFF.

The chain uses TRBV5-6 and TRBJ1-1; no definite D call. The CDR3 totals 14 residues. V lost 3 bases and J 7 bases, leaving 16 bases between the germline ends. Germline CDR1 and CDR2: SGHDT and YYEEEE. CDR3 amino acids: CASSSTMMKGEAFF. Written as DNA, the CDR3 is TGTGCCAGCAGCTCCACGATGATGAAGGGTGAAGCTTTCTTT.

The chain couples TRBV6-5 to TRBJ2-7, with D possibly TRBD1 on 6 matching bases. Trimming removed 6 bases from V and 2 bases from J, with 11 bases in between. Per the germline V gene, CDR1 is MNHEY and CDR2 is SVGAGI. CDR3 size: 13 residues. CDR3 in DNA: TGTGCCAGCAGCAGGGACACCCCCTACGAGCAGTACTTC. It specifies CASSRDTPYEQYF.

The CDR3 DNA sequence: TGTGCCAGCAGCCTCCTCCAAGAGACCCAGTACTTC. Protein product: CASSLLQETQYF. The chain uses TRBV6-6 and TRBJ2-5; D not resolved. The CDR3 covers 12 residues. Germline CDR1 reads MNHNY; CDR2 reads SVGAGI (reference sequence). V was trimmed by 6 bases and J by 1 base, leaving 6 bases between them.

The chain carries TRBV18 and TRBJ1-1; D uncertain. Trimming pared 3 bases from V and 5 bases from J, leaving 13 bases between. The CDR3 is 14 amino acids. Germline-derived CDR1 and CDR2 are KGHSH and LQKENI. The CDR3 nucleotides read TGTGCCAGCTCACCCCGTGGGGAATGGACTGAAGCTTTCTTT. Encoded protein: CASSPRGEWTEAFF.

CDR3 in amino acids: CAWTLAPDTQYF. CDR3 nucleotides: TGTGCCTGGACCCTAGCCCCAGATACGCAGTATTTT. This chain uses TRBV30 with TRBJ2-3; TRBD2 is a possible D gene (5 bases). CDR1 GTSNPN and CDR2 SVGIG come from the germline V gene (reference sequence). Trimming left V 4 bases short and J 4 bases short, with 9 bases between. CDR3 size: 12 residues.

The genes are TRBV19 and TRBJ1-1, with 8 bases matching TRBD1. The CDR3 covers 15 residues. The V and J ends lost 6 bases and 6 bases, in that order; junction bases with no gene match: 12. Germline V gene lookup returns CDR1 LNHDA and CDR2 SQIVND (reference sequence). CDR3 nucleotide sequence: TGTGCCAGTAGCGAAAGACAGGGGAGGAGGTCTGAAGCTTTCTTT. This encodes CASSERQGRRSEAFF.

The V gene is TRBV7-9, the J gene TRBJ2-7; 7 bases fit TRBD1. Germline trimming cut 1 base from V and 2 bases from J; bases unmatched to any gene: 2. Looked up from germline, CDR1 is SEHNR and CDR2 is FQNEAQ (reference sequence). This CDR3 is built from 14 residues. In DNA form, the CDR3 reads TGTGCCAGCAGCTTAGAGGGGGCCACCTACGAGCAGTACTTC. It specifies CASSLEGATYEQYF.

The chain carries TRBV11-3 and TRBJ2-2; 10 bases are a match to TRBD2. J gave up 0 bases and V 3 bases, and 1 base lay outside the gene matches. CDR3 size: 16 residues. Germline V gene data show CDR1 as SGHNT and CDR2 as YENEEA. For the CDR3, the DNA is TGTGCCAGCAGCTTTCTAGCGGGAGCGAACACCGGGGAGCTGTTTTTT. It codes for CASSFLAGANTGELFF. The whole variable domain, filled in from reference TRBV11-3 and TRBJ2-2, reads EAGVVQSPRYKIIEKKQPVAFWCNPISGHNTLYWYLQNLGQGPELLIRYENEEAVDDSQLPKDRFSAERLKGVDSTLKIQPAELGDSAVYLCASSFLAGANTGELFFGEGSRLTVL.

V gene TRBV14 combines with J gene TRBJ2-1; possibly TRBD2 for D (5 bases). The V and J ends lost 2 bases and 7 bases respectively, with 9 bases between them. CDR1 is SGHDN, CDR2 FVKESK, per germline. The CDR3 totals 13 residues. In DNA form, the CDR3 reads TGTGCCAGCAGCCAAATACGAGGGAATGAGCAGTTCTTC. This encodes CASSQIRGNEQFF. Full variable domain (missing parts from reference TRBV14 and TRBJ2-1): EAGVTQFPSHSVIEKGQTVTLRCDPISGHDNLYWYRRVMGKEIKFLLHFVKESKQDESGMPNNRFLAERTGGTYSTLKVQPAELEDSGVYFCASSQIRGNEQFFGPGTRLTVL.